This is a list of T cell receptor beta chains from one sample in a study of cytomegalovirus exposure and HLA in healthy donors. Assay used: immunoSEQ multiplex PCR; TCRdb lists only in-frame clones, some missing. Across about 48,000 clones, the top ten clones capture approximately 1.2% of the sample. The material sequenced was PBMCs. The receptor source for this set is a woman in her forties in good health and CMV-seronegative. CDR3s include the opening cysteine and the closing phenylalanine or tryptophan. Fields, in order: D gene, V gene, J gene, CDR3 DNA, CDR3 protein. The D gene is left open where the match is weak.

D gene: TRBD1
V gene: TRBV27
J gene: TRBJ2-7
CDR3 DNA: TGTGCCAGCAGTTCGTTGCGACAGGGGATCTTGGAGCAGTACTTC
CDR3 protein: CASSSLRQGILEQYF

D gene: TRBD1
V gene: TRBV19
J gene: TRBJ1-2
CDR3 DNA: TGTGCCAGTAGTCCGACGACAGGGAATGGCTACACCTTC
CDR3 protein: CASSPTTGNGYTF

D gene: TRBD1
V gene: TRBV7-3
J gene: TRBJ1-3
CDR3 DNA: TGTGCCAGCAGCTTAAGCCCGCCAGGGACAGGAGGAAACACCATATATTTT
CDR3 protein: CASSLSPPGTGGNTIYF

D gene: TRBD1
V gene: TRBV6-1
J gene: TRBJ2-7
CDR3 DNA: TGTGCCAGCAGTGATGGGACAGGGCTGAACGAGCAGTACTTC
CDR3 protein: CASSDGTGLNEQYF

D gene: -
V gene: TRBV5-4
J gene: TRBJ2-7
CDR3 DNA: TGTGCCAGCAGCTTCGGCGGGACGGACTCCTACGAGCAGTACTTC
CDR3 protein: CASSFGGTDSYEQYF

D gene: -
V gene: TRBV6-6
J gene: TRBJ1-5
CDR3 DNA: TGTGCCAGCAGTGACCCTCGCAGGAATCAGCCCCAGCATTTT
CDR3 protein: CASSDPRRNQPQHF

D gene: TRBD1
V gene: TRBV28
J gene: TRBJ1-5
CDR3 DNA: TGTGCCAGCAGTTTTGGGGGACAGCGAGGGGGGCCCCAGCATTTT
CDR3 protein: CASSFGGQRGGPQHF

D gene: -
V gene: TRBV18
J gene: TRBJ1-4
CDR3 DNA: TGTGCCAGCTCACCGTTTGCGGTCGCCGAAGAAAAACTGTTTTTT
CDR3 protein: CASSPFAVAEEKLFF

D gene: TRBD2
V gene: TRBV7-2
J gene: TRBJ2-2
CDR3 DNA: TGTGCCAGCAGCATGACGGGAGGGTACACCGGGGAGCTGTTTTTT
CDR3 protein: CASSMTGGYTGELFF

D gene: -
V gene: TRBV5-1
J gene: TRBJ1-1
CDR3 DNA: TGCGCCAGCAGCTTGGACAGGGCGACTGAAGCTTTCTTT
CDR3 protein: CASSLDRATEAFF

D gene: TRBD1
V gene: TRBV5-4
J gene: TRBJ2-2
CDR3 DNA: TGTGCCAGCAGTGTGGGGGACAGGGCCGGGGAGCTGTTTTTT
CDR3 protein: CASSVGDRAGELFF

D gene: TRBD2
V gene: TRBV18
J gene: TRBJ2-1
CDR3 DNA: TGTGCCAGCTCACCGCGGGAGGACTACAATGAGCAGTTCTTC
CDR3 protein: CASSPREDYNEQFF

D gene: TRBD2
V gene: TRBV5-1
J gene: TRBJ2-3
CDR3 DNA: TGCGCCAGCAGCCTTCTGACTAGCGGGAGGGAAGATACGCAGTATTTT
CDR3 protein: CASSLLTSGREDTQYF

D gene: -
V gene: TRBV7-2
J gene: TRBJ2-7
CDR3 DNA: TGTGCCAGCAGCTCGCAGGGGTACGAGCAGTACTTC
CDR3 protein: CASSSQGYEQYF

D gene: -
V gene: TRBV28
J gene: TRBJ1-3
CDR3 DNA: TGTGCCAGCAGCCGGGACACAGTTATCTCTGGAAACACCATATATTTT
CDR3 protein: CASSRDTVISGNTIYF

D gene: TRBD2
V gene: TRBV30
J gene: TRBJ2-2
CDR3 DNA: TGTGCCTGGAGTCAGTGGACTAGCGGGGCGAACACCGGGGAGCTGTTTTTT
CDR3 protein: CAWSQWTSGANTGELFF

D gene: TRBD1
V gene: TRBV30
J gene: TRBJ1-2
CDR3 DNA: TGTGCCTGGGAGGGACAGGGGAACTATGGCTACACCTTC
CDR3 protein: CAWEGQGNYGYTF

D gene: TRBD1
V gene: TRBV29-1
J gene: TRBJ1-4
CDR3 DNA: TGCAGCGTGGCACAGGGGGCGGGAGAAAAACTGTTTTTT
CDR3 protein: CSVAQGAGEKLFF

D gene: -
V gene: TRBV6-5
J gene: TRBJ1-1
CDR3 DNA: TGTGCCAGCAGGGCAGTCACTGAAGCTTTCTTT
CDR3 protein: CASRAVTEAFF

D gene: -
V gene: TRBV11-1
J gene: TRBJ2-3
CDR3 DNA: TGTGCCAGCAGCCTCACAGATACGCAGTATTTT
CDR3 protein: CASSLTDTQYF

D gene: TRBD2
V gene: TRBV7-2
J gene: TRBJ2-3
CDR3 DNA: TGTGCCAGCAGCGCTCTAGCGGGAGCAGATACGCAGTATTTT
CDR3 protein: CASSALAGADTQYF

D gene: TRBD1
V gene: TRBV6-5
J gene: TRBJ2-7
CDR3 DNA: TGTGCCAGCAGTTACTCACAGGGGAACTACGAGCAGTACTTC
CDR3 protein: CASSYSQGNYEQYF